This T cell receptor beta chain was identified in a study of shared clonotypes between healthy human individuals. Study findings and constraints: In four donors, around 5% of naive CD4 clonotypes appeared in common.

Into CD45RA+ naive and CD45RA-negative memory subsets, the CD4+ cells were split. As regards this clone: The antigen is unknown.

CDR1 and CDR2 from the germline V gene are SGHDT and YYEEEE. This CDR3 has 14 residues. V shed 3 bases and J shed 2 bases, with 10 bases lying between them. Per sorted-subset replicate PCR, input was approximately 0.2 ug DNA, representing 30,000 or so T cell genomes. TCRdb's table, derived via immunoSEQ multiplex PCR, lists solely in-frame clones and lacks some. The top ten clones hold approximately 0.4% of a sample with about 2.3 million clones, just over 90% of them seen once. The chain has TRBV5-6 and TRBJ2-3; D might be TRBD2 (5 bases). Specimen: naive CD4+ T cells from PBMCs. Subset in this sample: CD45RA+ positively selected. This clonotype was sampled from a man between 18 and 35 years old in good health. Some clones in this sample may be carry-over from other donors' samples. CDR3 nucleotide sequence: TGTGCCAGCAGCTCAACCGGGGACACAGATACGCAGTATTTT. The encoded protein is CASSSTGDTDTQYF. The full variable domain, rest sourced from reference TRBV5-6 and TRBJ2-3, is DAGVTQSPTHLIKTRGQQVTLRCSPKSGHDTVSWYQQALGQGPQFIFQYYEEEERQRGNFPDRFSGHQFPNYSSELNVNALLLGDSALYLCASSSTGDTDTQYFGPGTRLTVL.